The rows below give T cell receptor beta chains drawn from one sample of a study of cytomegalovirus exposure and HLA in healthy donors. The data were produced by immunoSEQ multiplex PCR, yet TCRdb's version contains in-frame clones alone and is incomplete. Of approximately 170,000 clones in the sample, 77% were seen once. The sample comprised PBMCs. The receptors were gathered from a woman aged 40 to 50 in good health and CMV-seropositive. The CDR3 runs from the conserved cysteine through the conserved F or W. D genes are given only for firm matches. Some rows mark clone size as missing; the rest say once, few, many or name a class of expanded clone.

v_gene: TRBV7-2; j_gene: TRBJ1-1; abundance: NA; d_gene: NA; CDR3aa: CASSLAGRGMGTEAFF; CDR3nt: TGTGCCAGCAGCTTAGCGGGGCGGGGCATGGGCACTGAAGCTTTCTTT
v_gene: TRBV5-1; j_gene: TRBJ2-1; abundance: NA; d_gene: NA; CDR3aa: CASSLDPGRGNEQFF; CDR3nt: TGCGCCAGCAGCTTGGATCCGGGGCGGGGCAATGAGCAGTTCTTC
v_gene: TRBV7-6; j_gene: TRBJ1-1; abundance: NA; d_gene: NA; CDR3aa: CASSGQQGLNTEAFF; CDR3nt: TGTGCCAGCAGCGGACAACAGGGATTGAACACTGAAGCTTTCTTT
v_gene: TRBV5-5; j_gene: TRBJ2-7; abundance: NA; d_gene: NA; CDR3aa: CASRFQGGAGNEQYF; CDR3nt: TGTGCCAGCAGGTTCCAAGGGGGGGCAGGAAACGAGCAGTACTTC
v_gene: TRBV10-3; j_gene: TRBJ1-2; abundance: once; d_gene: TRBD1; CDR3aa: CAISTGTGVVGYTF; CDR3nt: TGTGCCATCAGTACCGGGACAGGGGTTGTCGGCTACACCTTC
v_gene: TRBV10-2; j_gene: TRBJ1-5; abundance: NA; d_gene: TRBD1; CDR3aa: CASRERDSRNQPQHF; CDR3nt: TGCGCCAGCAGAGAGAGGGACAGCCGCAATCAGCCCCAGCATTTT
v_gene: TRBV29-1; j_gene: TRBJ1-1; abundance: few; d_gene: NA; CDR3aa: CSGGGWNTEAFF; CDR3nt: TGCAGCGGCGGAGGGTGGAACACTGAAGCTTTCTTT
v_gene: TRBV7-9; j_gene: TRBJ1-4; abundance: NA; d_gene: TRBD1; CDR3aa: CASRGQGAYEKLFF; CDR3nt: TGTGCCAGCAGGGGACAGGGGGCCTATGAAAAACTGTTTTTT
v_gene: TRBV5-8; j_gene: TRBJ2-7; abundance: NA; d_gene: NA; CDR3aa: CASSLPLETVYSYEQYF; CDR3nt: TGTGCCAGCAGCCTGCCCCTCGAGACAGTTTACTCCTACGAGCAGTACTTC
v_gene: TRBV28; j_gene: TRBJ2-7; abundance: once; d_gene: NA; CDR3aa: CASSSVYEQYF; CDR3nt: TGTGCCAGCAGTTCGGTCTACGAGCAGTACTTC
v_gene: TRBV9; j_gene: TRBJ2-7; abundance: NA; d_gene: TRBD2; CDR3aa: CASSVGAGAYEQYF; CDR3nt: TGTGCCAGCAGCGTAGGAGCGGGAGCCTACGAGCAGTACTTC
v_gene: TRBV7-9; j_gene: TRBJ2-5; abundance: NA; d_gene: TRBD2; CDR3aa: CASSLGASGYALETQYF; CDR3nt: TGTGCCAGCAGCTTAGGGGCTAGCGGGTACGCCTTGGAGACCCAGTACTTC
v_gene: TRBV5-1; j_gene: TRBJ2-1; abundance: few; d_gene: NA; CDR3aa: CASSLARGGTYNEQFF; CDR3nt: TGCGCCAGCAGCTTGGCGAGGGGGGGTACCTACAATGAGCAGTTCTTC
v_gene: TRBV6-1; j_gene: TRBJ1-1; abundance: NA; d_gene: NA; CDR3aa: CASSEAVTGGHTEAFF; CDR3nt: TGTGCCAGCAGTGAAGCGGTGACAGGCGGTCACACTGAAGCTTTCTTT
v_gene: TRBV27; j_gene: TRBJ2-7; abundance: once; d_gene: NA; CDR3aa: CASTPRRGLGYEQYF; CDR3nt: TGTGCCAGCACGCCGAGGAGGGGGCTCGGGTACGAGCAGTACTTC
v_gene: TRBV10-3; j_gene: TRBJ1-3; abundance: few; d_gene: TRBD1; CDR3aa: CAISDETGAGNTIYF; CDR3nt: TGTGCCATCAGTGACGAGACAGGGGCTGGAAACACCATATATTTT
v_gene: TRBV4-1; j_gene: TRBJ1-5; abundance: NA; d_gene: TRBD1; CDR3aa: CASSRPGQGNQPQHF; CDR3nt: TGCGCCAGCAGCCGCCCGGGACAGGGTAATCAGCCCCAGCATTTT
v_gene: TRBV28; j_gene: TRBJ2-7; abundance: NA; d_gene: TRBD1; CDR3aa: CASRTGVSYEQYF; CDR3nt: TGTGCCAGCAGGACAGGGGTTTCCTACGAGCAGTACTTC
v_gene: TRBV7-2; j_gene: TRBJ2-7; abundance: NA; d_gene: TRBD2; CDR3aa: CASSRLAGEYEQYF; CDR3nt: TGTGCCAGCAGCAGGCTAGCGGGAGAATACGAGCAGTACTTC
v_gene: TRBV30; j_gene: TRBJ1-2; abundance: NA; d_gene: NA; CDR3aa: CAWMVGVKANYGYTF; CDR3nt: TGTGCCTGGATGGTCGGAGTGAAAGCTAACTATGGCTACACCTTC
v_gene: TRBV4-3; j_gene: TRBJ1-2; abundance: NA; d_gene: NA; CDR3aa: CASSQDRASFYGYTF; CDR3nt: TGCGCCAGCAGCCAAGACAGGGCCTCCTTTTATGGCTACACCTTC
v_gene: TRBV15; j_gene: TRBJ2-3; abundance: NA; d_gene: TRBD2; CDR3aa: CATSRDPAGKSTDTQYF; CDR3nt: TGTGCCACCAGCAGAGATCCAGCGGGAAAGAGCACAGATACGCAGTATTTT
v_gene: TRBV9; j_gene: TRBJ1-1; abundance: NA; d_gene: NA; CDR3aa: CASSPAGVSGAFF; CDR3nt: TGTGCCAGCAGCCCAGCGGGGGTCTCCGGAGCTTTCTTT
v_gene: TRBV5-5; j_gene: TRBJ1-1; abundance: few; d_gene: NA; CDR3aa: CASSFTLMNTEAFF; CDR3nt: TGTGCCAGCAGCTTCACTCTGATGAACACTGAAGCTTTCTTT
v_gene: TRBV9; j_gene: TRBJ2-2; abundance: NA; d_gene: NA; CDR3aa: CASSVTGTGELFF; CDR3nt: TGTGCCAGCAGCGTAACAGGCACCGGGGAGCTGTTTTTT
v_gene: TRBV7-9; j_gene: TRBJ1-2; abundance: NA; d_gene: NA; CDR3aa: CASSSHGTYGYTF; CDR3nt: TGTGCCAGCAGCTCCCACGGGACTTATGGCTACACCTTC
v_gene: TRBV21-1; j_gene: TRBJ1-2; abundance: NA; d_gene: NA; CDR3aa: CASSRGIEQGIYGYTF; CDR3nt: TGTGCCAGCAGCAGGGGAATAGAACAGGGAATCTATGGCTACACCTTC
v_gene: TRBV5-4; j_gene: TRBJ2-7; abundance: NA; d_gene: TRBD2; CDR3aa: CASSPKGGLAGLEQYF; CDR3nt: TGTGCCAGCAGTCCCAAGGGGGGACTAGCGGGCCTCGAGCAGTACTTC
v_gene: TRBV5-1; j_gene: TRBJ1-4; abundance: once; d_gene: TRBD1; CDR3aa: CASSLESGGTNEKLFF; CDR3nt: TGCGCCAGCAGCTTGGAGTCAGGGGGTACTAATGAAAAACTGTTTTTT
v_gene: TRBV7-6; j_gene: TRBJ2-7; abundance: NA; d_gene: NA; CDR3aa: CASSSPGTRYEQYF; CDR3nt: TGTGCCAGCAGCTCCCCCGGGACACGGTACGAGCAGTACTTC
v_gene: TRBV5-1; j_gene: TRBJ2-2; abundance: NA; d_gene: TRBD1; CDR3aa: CASSLGDREDTGELFF; CDR3nt: TGCGCCAGCAGCTTGGGGGACAGGGAAGACACCGGGGAGCTGTTTTTT
v_gene: TRBV13; j_gene: TRBJ2-3; abundance: NA; d_gene: TRBD2; CDR3aa: CASSPTSGATDTQYF; CDR3nt: TGTGCCAGCAGCCCGACTAGCGGGGCCACAGATACGCAGTATTTT
v_gene: TRBV7-8; j_gene: TRBJ1-2; abundance: NA; d_gene: TRBD1; CDR3aa: CASSSNRGQDGYTF; CDR3nt: TGTGCCAGCAGCTCAAACAGGGGGCAGGATGGCTACACCTTC
v_gene: TRBV7-9; j_gene: TRBJ1-1; abundance: NA; d_gene: NA; CDR3aa: CSSSSDYTEAFF; CDR3nt: TGTTCCAGCAGCTCAGACTACACTGAAGCTTTCTTT
v_gene: TRBV4-3; j_gene: TRBJ2-7; abundance: NA; d_gene: TRBD2; CDR3aa: CASSQVGGGPYEQYF; CDR3nt: TGCGCCAGCAGCCAAGTTGGCGGGGGTCCCTACGAGCAGTACTTC
v_gene: TRBV7-9; j_gene: TRBJ2-1; abundance: NA; d_gene: TRBD1; CDR3aa: CASSSGTGVYNEQFF; CDR3nt: TGTGCCAGCAGCTCCGGGACAGGGGTCTACAATGAGCAGTTCTTC
v_gene: TRBV28; j_gene: TRBJ2-7; abundance: NA; d_gene: TRBD1; CDR3aa: CASSLMGQGYEQYF; CDR3nt: TGTGCCAGCAGTTTAATGGGACAGGGCTACGAGCAGTACTTC
v_gene: TRBV25-1; j_gene: TRBJ2-7; abundance: NA; d_gene: TRBD1; CDR3aa: CASSDDRGATYEQYF; CDR3nt: TGTGCCAGCAGTGACGACAGGGGGGCAACCTACGAGCAGTACTTC
v_gene: TRBV9; j_gene: TRBJ2-7; abundance: NA; d_gene: TRBD2; CDR3aa: CASSVGPSGAYEQYF; CDR3nt: TGTGCCAGCAGCGTAGGGCCTAGCGGAGCTTACGAGCAGTACTTC
v_gene: TRBV6-5; j_gene: TRBJ2-7; abundance: NA; d_gene: NA; CDR3aa: CASSYRDRESQYF; CDR3nt: TGTGCCAGCAGTTATAGGGACCGGGAGTCGCAGTACTTC
v_gene: TRBV6-5; j_gene: TRBJ2-7; abundance: few; d_gene: TRBD2; CDR3aa: CASSSGTSGSDEQYF; CDR3nt: TGTGCCAGCAGTTCTGGGACTAGCGGGAGTGACGAGCAGTACTTC
v_gene: TRBV5-4; j_gene: TRBJ2-3; abundance: NA; d_gene: TRBD2; CDR3aa: CASSLSGRAWDTQYF; CDR3nt: TGTGCCAGCAGCTTGTCCGGGAGGGCGTGGGATACGCAGTATTTT
v_gene: TRBV7-9; j_gene: TRBJ1-2; abundance: few; d_gene: NA; CDR3aa: CASRVGGYGYGYTF; CDR3nt: TGTGCCAGCAGGGTGGGGGGGTACGGCTATGGCTACACCTTC
v_gene: TRBV5-1; j_gene: TRBJ2-5; abundance: few; d_gene: NA; CDR3aa: CASSLGVQEETQYF; CDR3nt: TGCGCCAGCAGCTTGGGTGTGCAGGAAGAGACCCAGTACTTC
v_gene: TRBV4-1; j_gene: TRBJ2-3; abundance: NA; d_gene: NA; CDR3aa: CASSQELGDTQYF; CDR3nt: TGCGCCAGCAGCCAAGAGCTCGGAGATACGCAGTATTTT
v_gene: TRBV6-1; j_gene: TRBJ2-7; abundance: NA; d_gene: TRBD1; CDR3aa: CASRGDRDYEQYF; CDR3nt: TGTGCCAGCAGGGGGGACAGGGACTACGAGCAGTACTTC
v_gene: TRBV19; j_gene: TRBJ1-2; abundance: NA; d_gene: TRBD1; CDR3aa: CASKPTGGYGYTF; CDR3nt: TGTGCCAGTAAACCAACAGGGGGCTATGGCTACACCTTC
v_gene: TRBV30; j_gene: TRBJ2-2; abundance: once; d_gene: TRBD2; CDR3aa: CAWSVGTSGNTGELFF; CDR3nt: TGTGCCTGGAGTGTGGGTACTAGCGGGAACACCGGGGAGCTGTTTTTT
v_gene: TRBV5-1; j_gene: TRBJ1-1; abundance: NA; d_gene: NA; CDR3aa: CASSLAQVMNTEAFF; CDR3nt: TGCGCCAGCAGCTTGGCACAGGTCATGAACACTGAAGCTTTCTTT
v_gene: TRBV11-3; j_gene: TRBJ2-7; abundance: NA; d_gene: NA; CDR3aa: CASSYRTGSSYEQYF; CDR3nt: TGTGCCAGCAGCTACCGAACAGGGAGCTCCTACGAGCAGTACTTC
v_gene: TRBV5-5; j_gene: TRBJ1-2; abundance: NA; d_gene: NA; CDR3aa: CASSFGRDNYGYTF; CDR3nt: TGTGCCAGCAGCTTCGGTAGAGATAACTATGGCTACACCTTC
v_gene: TRBV6-6; j_gene: TRBJ1-1; abundance: few; d_gene: TRBD1; CDR3aa: CAAYRGLGTEAFF; CDR3nt: TGTGCCGCTTACAGGGGGCTTGGCACTGAAGCTTTCTTT
v_gene: TRBV2; j_gene: TRBJ2-1; abundance: NA; d_gene: TRBD2; CDR3aa: CASSERTSGTGRNEQFF; CDR3nt: TGTGCCAGCAGTGAAAGGACTAGCGGGACCGGTCGGAATGAGCAGTTCTTC